This T cell receptor (beta chain) appears in the sequencing data of a study of blood T cells in healthy people across ages. Study results and limitations: Among T cells, TCR beta diversity per million cells dropped roughly linearly as age rose.

Germline assignment: CDR1 SGHTA and CDR2 FQGTGA. The CDR3 sequence is 14 residues long. V lost 1 base to trimming and J lost 1 base, with 7 bases between them. A second PCR of roughly 6 to 12 cycles used a sample-barcoded 5' primer and a J-beta primer mix. A template-switch adaptor containing 12 random nucleotides labeled each cDNA molecule. TCRdb reprocessed the 5' RACE reads with MiXCR, giving one entry per CDR3 protein. The sample consists of 250,000 to 300,000 distinct CDR3 sequences, about 25% of them appearing once. In this sample, this clonotype turned up a few times. What it binds is unknown. The rearrangement joins TRBV7-3 to TRBJ1-1; D gene ambiguous. This sequence originates from a woman in her 70s in good health. Sequencing input: blood. This chain's CDR3 is CASSLNGPNTEAFF. CDR3 sequence (DNA): TGTGCCAGCAGCTTAAACGGGCCGAACACTGAAGCTTTCTTT.